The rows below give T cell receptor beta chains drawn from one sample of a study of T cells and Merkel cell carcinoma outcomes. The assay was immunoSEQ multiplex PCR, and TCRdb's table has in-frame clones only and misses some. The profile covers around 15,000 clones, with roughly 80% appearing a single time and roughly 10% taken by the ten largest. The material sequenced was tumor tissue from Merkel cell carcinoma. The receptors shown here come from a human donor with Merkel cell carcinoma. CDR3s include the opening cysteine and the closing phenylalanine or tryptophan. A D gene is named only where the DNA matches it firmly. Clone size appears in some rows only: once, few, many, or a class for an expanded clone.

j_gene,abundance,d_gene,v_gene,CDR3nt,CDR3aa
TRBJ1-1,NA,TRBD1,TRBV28,TGTGCCAGCAGTCCCTCGAGGACAGGCGGGAACACTGAAGCTTTCTTT,CASSPSRTGGNTEAFF
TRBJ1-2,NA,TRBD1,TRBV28,TGTGCCAGCAGTTCGGGACAGGGCTCCCAGGGAGCTGGCTACACCTTC,CASSSGQGSQGAGYTF
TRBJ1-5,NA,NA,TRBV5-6,TGTGCCAGCAGCTGGAGGTCCCAGCATTTT,CASSWRSQHF
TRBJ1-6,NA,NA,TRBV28,TGTGCCAGCAGTTTCTTGGGTGAGTCGGCACCCCTCCACTTT,CASSFLGESAPLHF
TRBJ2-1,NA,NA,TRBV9,TGTGCCAGCAGCGTAGGGCTCCGCTCCTACAATGAGCAGTTCTTC,CASSVGLRSYNEQFF
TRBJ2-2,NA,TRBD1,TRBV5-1,TGCGCCAGCAGCGGGGACAGAGATGTGGCCGGGGAGCTGTTTTTT,CASSGDRDVAGELFF
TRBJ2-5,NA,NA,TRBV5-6,TGTGCCAGCAGCTTGACGGGACTCCTCCAAGAGACCCAGTACTTC,CASSLTGLLQETQYF
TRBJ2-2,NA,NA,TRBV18,TGTGCCAGCTCATCCATGGTCCAGGGAACGAACACCGGGGAGCTGTTTTTT,CASSSMVQGTNTGELFF
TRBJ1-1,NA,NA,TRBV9,TGTGCCAGCAGCGTAATAGGGAACACTGAAGCTTTCTTT,CASSVIGNTEAFF
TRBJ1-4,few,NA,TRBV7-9,TGTGCCAGCAGCCCAGGTGGGGCTGAGCCCCATTTT,CASSPGGAEPHF
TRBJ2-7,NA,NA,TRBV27,TGTGCCAGCCGTCCCTCGGGCCTCAGCTCCTACGAGCAGTACTTC,CASRPSGLSSYEQYF
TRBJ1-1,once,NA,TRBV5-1,TGCGCCAGCAGCTTGCTTCCGACAAGGGAGAACACTGAAGCTTTCTTT,CASSLLPTRENTEAFF
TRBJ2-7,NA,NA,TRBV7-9,TGTGCCAGCAGCCCCTTTGAGAACGAGCAGTACTTC,CASSPFENEQYF
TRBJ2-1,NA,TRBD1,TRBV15,TGTGCCACCAGCAGAGATAAGCGGGACAGGGGGCACAATGAGCAGTTCTTC,CATSRDKRDRGHNEQFF
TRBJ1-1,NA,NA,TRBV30,TGTGCCTGGAGTTCGAGCAGACCTGAAGCTTTCTTT,CAWSSSRPEAFF
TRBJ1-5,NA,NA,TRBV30,TGTGCCTGGGGGACCGGGGGCAATCAGCCCCAGCATTTT,CAWGTGGNQPQHF
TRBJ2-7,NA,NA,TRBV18,TGTGCCAGCTCAGAAAGCAGGGGTCACACCTACGAGCAGTACTTC,CASSESRGHTYEQYF
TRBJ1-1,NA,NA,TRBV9,TGTGCCAGCAGCGTAGGGCCCGAAGGAACTGAAGCTTTCTTT,CASSVGPEGTEAFF
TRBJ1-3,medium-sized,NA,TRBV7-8,TGTGCCAGCAGCTTAGGCGGGTTGCCTGGAAACACCATATATTTT,CASSLGGLPGNTIYF
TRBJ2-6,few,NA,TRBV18,TGTGCCAGCTCAAGGTCCAGCTCTGGGGCCAACGTCCTGACTTTC,CASSRSSSGANVLTF
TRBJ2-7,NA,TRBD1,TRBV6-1,TGTGCCAGCAGTCTGATGGGACAGCTCTACGAGCAGTACTTC,CASSLMGQLYEQYF
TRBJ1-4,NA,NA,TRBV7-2,TGTGCCAGCAGCTTAGTCCCCCCCGGACAGTCTAATGAAAAACTGTTTTTT,CASSLVPPGQSNEKLFF
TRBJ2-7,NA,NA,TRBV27,TGTGCCAGCAGTGCCACCCCCAGCTCCTACGAGCAGTACTTC,CASSATPSSYEQYF
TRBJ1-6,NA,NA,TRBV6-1,TGTGCCAGCAGTGAAGCGGGGCCTCATTCACCCCTCCACTTT,CASSEAGPHSPLHF
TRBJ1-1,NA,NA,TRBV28,TGTGCCAGCAGTACGGCTAGGGGTGCTTTCTTT,CASSTARGAFF
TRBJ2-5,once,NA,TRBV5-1,TGCGCCAGCAGCGAAACAGGGCCCTCACAGAAGACCCAGTACTTC,CASSETGPSQKTQYF
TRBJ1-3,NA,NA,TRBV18,TGTGCCAGCTCACCCCTCTCTGGAAACACCATATATTTT,CASSPLSGNTIYF
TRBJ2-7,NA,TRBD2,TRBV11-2,TGTGCCAGCAGCTTCCAAGCGGGGGGAACCTACGAGCAGTACTTC,CASSFQAGGTYEQYF
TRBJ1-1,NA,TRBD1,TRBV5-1,TGCGCCAGCAGCCGGGACAGATCTGAAGCTTTCTTT,CASSRDRSEAFF
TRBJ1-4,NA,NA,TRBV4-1,TGCGCCAGCAGCCGGGGACCGATTGGAGAATATAATGAAAAACTGTTTTTT,CASSRGPIGEYNEKLFF
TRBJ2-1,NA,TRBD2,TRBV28,TGTGCCAGCAGTCCTCCCTGGGCTAGCGGACACAATGAGCAGTTCTTC,CASSPPWASGHNEQFF
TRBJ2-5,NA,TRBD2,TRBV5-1,TGCGCCAGTAGGAAAGCGGGGGGGCAGGGAGAGACCCAGTACTTC,CASRKAGGQGETQYF
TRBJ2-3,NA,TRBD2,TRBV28,TGTGCCAGCAGTAGGGGACTAGCGGGGGCGGATACGCAGTATTTT,CASSRGLAGADTQYF
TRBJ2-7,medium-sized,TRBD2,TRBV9,TGTGCCAGCAGCGTAGTAACTAGCGGGGGGAACTCCTACGAGCAGTACTTC,CASSVVTSGGNSYEQYF
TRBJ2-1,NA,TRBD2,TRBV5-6,TGTGCCAGCAGCTTGGATGGGACTAGCGGGGGCTATGAGCAGTTCTTC,CASSLDGTSGGYEQFF
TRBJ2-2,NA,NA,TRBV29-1,TGCAGCGTTGAAGACCGGAGGGTTAGCACCGGGGAGCTGTTTTTT,CSVEDRRVSTGELFF
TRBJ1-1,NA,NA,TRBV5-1,TGCGCCAGCAGCTCTTCGGGGGGAAACACTGAAGCTTTCTTT,CASSSSGGNTEAFF
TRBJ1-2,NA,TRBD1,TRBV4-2,TGTGCCAGCAGCCAAGGACAGGGGGCTCTTGTCTATGGCTACACCTTC,CASSQGQGALVYGYTF
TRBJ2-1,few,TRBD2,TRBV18,TGTGCCAGCTCCCCGACTAGCGAGAGGGTCAATGAGCAGTTCTTC,CASSPTSERVNEQFF
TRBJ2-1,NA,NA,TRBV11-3,TGTGCCAGCAGCTTAGAAGCCAGCTCCTACAATGAGCAGTTCTTC,CASSLEASSYNEQFF
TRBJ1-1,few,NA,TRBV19,TGTGCCAGTAGTATTGGCAGGGGCTTCACTGAAGCTTTCTTT,CASSIGRGFTEAFF
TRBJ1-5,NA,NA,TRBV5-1,TGCGCCAGCAGCTTGGGGGGGGTAGAGGGTCAGCCCCAGCATTTT,CASSLGGVEGQPQHF
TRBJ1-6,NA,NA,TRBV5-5,TGTGCCAGCCGGGACACCTCTAGGGGTTCACCCCTCCACTTT,CASRDTSRGSPLHF
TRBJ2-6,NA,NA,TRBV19,TGTGCCAGTAGTATAGACAGCGAGAGCTCTGGGGCCAACGTCCTGACTTTC,CASSIDSESSGANVLTF
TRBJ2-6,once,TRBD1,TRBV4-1,TGCGCCAGCAGCCAAGTAGCACGGGACAGGGTTGACTCTGGGGCCAACGTCCTGACTTTC,CASSQVARDRVDSGANVLTF
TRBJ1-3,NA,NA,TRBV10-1,TGCGCCAGCAGTGCCCACAGGGTTTATGGAAACACCATATATTTT,CASSAHRVYGNTIYF
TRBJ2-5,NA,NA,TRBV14,TGTGCCAGCAGCCAAGTTGGGCCCACCCAGTACTTC,CASSQVGPTQYF
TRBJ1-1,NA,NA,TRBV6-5,TGTGCCAGCAGCTTCGGACTGAACACTGAAGCTTTCTTT,CASSFGLNTEAFF